A single T cell receptor (beta chain) is shown here with its context. Sequencing was performed with immunoSEQ multiplex PCR; in TCRdb, only in-frame clones are kept and a portion is missing. The sample lists 300,000 to 400,000 clones, about 87% occurring once. This sample is drawn from a study of Ad26.COV2.S vaccination and SARS-CoV-2 variants. The CDR3 covers 16 residues. V shed 4 bases and J shed 2 bases, with 18 bases lying between them. Germline V gene sequence: CDR1 SGHNT, CDR2 YYREEE (reference sequence). Treatment indicated: some 20 received Ad26.COV2.S at low or high dose, single or two shots; about five received placebo; per-sample allocation not given. Sampling occurred on day 63 after the first vaccine or placebo injection.

Material: peripheral blood, obtained in a trial of Ad26.COV2.S vaccine versus placebo. This rearrangement joins TRBV5-4 to TRBJ1-1; D is undetermined. The TCR was taken from a person aged 18-60 years who received the Ad26.COV2.S COVID-19 vaccine or a placebo. CDR3 nucleotides: TGTGCCAGCAGCGCGGGCGGGGTACCCGAAAACACTGAAGCTTTCTTT. Translated: CASSAGGVPENTEAFF.